The 19 T cell receptor beta chains below all came from one sample that was sequenced in a study of shared clonotypes between healthy human individuals. The naive CD8 subset, CD45RO-negative cells positively selected for CCR7, excluded terminally differentiated effector memory CD45RA+ cells. The data were produced by immunoSEQ multiplex PCR, yet TCRdb's version contains in-frame clones alone and is incomplete. The sample has hundreds of thousands of clones; just under 97% are singletons. The sequencing input was naive CD8+ T cells sorted from blood. All receptors derive from a woman aged 25 to 39 in good health.

The CDR3 region has the DNA TGTGCCAGCAGACAAGCGGGCTTCACAGATACGCAGTATTTT. Encoded protein: CASRQAGFTDTQYF. The chain has TRBV7-8 and TRBJ2-3; D might be TRBD2 (6 bases). V was pared by 6 bases and J by 2 bases, with 12 bases between. The CDR3 contains 14 residues. The germline CDR1 and CDR2 sequences are SGHVS and FQNEAQ.

The chain carries TRBV5-6 and TRBJ1-4; possible D gene TRBD1, 5 bases. The germline gives CDR1 SGHDT, CDR2 YYEEEE. With 2 bases removed from V and 7 bases from J, the gap between germline ends came to 18 bases. The length of the CDR3 is 16 residues. CDR3 in DNA: TGTGCCAGCAGCTTCCTCGGGGCCACCGCTCCTGAAAAACTGTTTTTT. Translation: CASSFLGATAPEKLFF.

J is TRBJ2-5 and V is TRBV27, with TRBD2 matching over 11 bases. Germline V gene data show CDR1 as MNHEY and CDR2 as SMNVEV (reference sequence). The length of the CDR3 is 15 residues. Trimming at V came to 5 bases and at J to 1 base, leaving 3 bases not matched to a gene. The CDR3 loop reads CASSVGTSGQETQYF. The CDR3 coding sequence is TGTGCCAGCAGTGTTGGGACTAGCGGCCAAGAGACCCAGTACTTC.

V usage is TRBV7-9 and J usage is TRBJ2-3, with D hard to call. From germline, CDR1 is SEHNR and CDR2 FQNEAQ (reference sequence). The V and J ends lost 3 bases and 4 bases respectively, with 8 bases between them. The CDR3 contains 13 residues. In DNA, the CDR3 is TGTGCCAGCAGCTTTTCCAGCGCAGATACGCAGTATTTT. Its protein product is CASSFSSADTQYF. The variable domain in full, with the rest retrieved from reference TRBV7-9 and TRBJ2-3, is DTGVSQNPRHKITKRGQNVTFRCDPISEHNRLYWYRQTLGQGPEFLTYFQNEAQLEKSRLLSDRFSAERPKGSFSTLEIQRTEQGDSAMYLCASSFSSADTQYFGPGTRLTVL.

The chain combines TRBV21-1 with TRBJ2-7; TRBD2, the table's D call, lacks a check against the DNA. TRBV21-1 is given as a pseudogene. The length of the CDR3 is 17 residues. The CDR3, as DNA: TGTGCCAGCAACGGACTAGCGGGAGTTGTGCCACTTTACGAGCAGTACTTC. Encoded protein: CASNGLAGVVPLYEQYF.

This clone has only one observation. The rearrangement joins TRBV29-1 to TRBJ2-5; D might be TRBD1 or TRBD2, each matching 5 bases. V was trimmed by 7 bases and J by 0 bases, leaving 21 bases between them. Looked up from germline, CDR1 is SQVTM and CDR2 is ANQGSEA. The length of the CDR3 is 16 residues. The CDR3 protein is CSAPPEGTRYQETQYF. CDR3 sequence (DNA): TGCAGCGCTCCTCCCGAGGGGACGAGGTACCAAGAGACCCAGTACTTC.

This chain connects TRBV29-1 to TRBJ2-5; D may match TRBD1 or TRBD2 (5 bases each). The J call may be wrong; the DNA end is better matched by TRBJ2-7. In germline, CDR1 is SQVTM, CDR2 ANQGSEA. The CDR3 consists of 11 residues. This chain's CDR3 is CSALAGAEQYF. CDR3 nucleotide sequence: TGCAGCGCCCTTGCCGGGGCCGAGCAGTACTTC.

The chain joins TRBV7-9 to TRBJ2-7, with TRBD1 matching over 9 bases. V dropped 7 bases and J dropped 2; count of bases not matched to a gene: 6. The CDR3 contains 14 residues. Germline loops: CDR1 SEHNR, CDR2 FQNEAQ (reference sequence). The CDR3: CASTWTGDPYEQYF. The CDR3 DNA reads as TGTGCCAGCACCTGGACAGGGGATCCCTACGAGCAGTACTTC.

The CDR3: CASSLVSSGNTIYF. CDR3 nucleotides: TGTGCCAGCAGCTTAGTCAGCTCTGGAAACACCATATATTTT. This chain connects TRBV13 to TRBJ1-3; D unresolved. The ends were cut back, 1 base at V and 0 bases at J, with 4 bases in the middle. The CDR3 spans 14 residues. The V gene's germline CDR1 is PRHDT and CDR2 FYEKMQ (reference sequence).

The chain has TRBV28 and TRBJ1-4; D remains unclear. Germline-derived CDR1 and CDR2 are MDHEN and SYDVKM. Trimming left V 6 bases short and J 0 bases short, with 8 bases between. This CDR3 spans 14 amino acids. CDR3 nucleotide sequence: TGTGCCAGCAGGGGCGGGGCAACTAATGAAAAACTGTTTTTT. Protein product: CASRGGATNEKLFF.

The genes are TRBV30 and TRBJ2-1, with D possibly TRBD1 on 6 matching bases. V lost 3 bases and J lost 5, with 17 bases in between. Germline loops: CDR1 GTSNPN, CDR2 SVGIG (reference sequence). This CDR3 comprises 15 residues. CDR3 loop: CAWRGTGSIHNEQFF. The CDR3 bases are TGTGCCTGGAGAGGAACAGGGTCAATTCACAATGAGCAGTTCTTC.

This sequence joins TRBV12-5 and TRBJ2-2; D may correspond to TRBD1 or TRBD2 (5 bases each). V lost 7 bases, J lost 8 bases, and 14 bases lay in between. Germline lookup yields CDR1 LGHNT and CDR2 FRNRAP. This CDR3 comprises 13 residues. CDR3 sequence: CASALLGVGELFF. DNA for the CDR3: TGTGCTAGTGCCCTGTTGGGGGTTGGGGAGCTGTTTTTT.

The J gene is TRBJ2-2, the V gene TRBV7-9; TRBD2 is a possible D gene (6 bases). The CDR3 length is 16 residues. Trimming cost V 3 bases and J 5 bases, with 16 bases left between them. Per the germline V gene, CDR1 is SEHNR and CDR2 is FQNEAQ (reference sequence). CDR3 amino acids: CASSLTKGLLTGELFF. As DNA, the CDR3 is TGTGCCAGCAGCTTGACAAAGGGACTCCTAACCGGGGAGCTGTTTTTT.

J is TRBJ2-3 and V is TRBV5-4; D gene uncertain. V lost 0 bases, J lost 2 bases, and 7 bases lay in between. The CDR3 runs 14 residues. CDR1 and CDR2 from the germline V gene are SGHNT and YYREEE (reference sequence). This CDR3 reads CASSLVATTDTQYF. CDR3 coding DNA: TGTGCCAGCAGCTTGGTTGCTACCACAGATACGCAGTATTTT.

The chain combines TRBV27 with TRBJ2-1; 7 nucleotides match TRBD2. The CDR3 is 18 residues long. Germline CDR1 MNHEY, CDR2 SMNVEV (reference sequence). J lost 6 bases, V lost 4 bases, and 18 bases had no gene match. The CDR3 protein is CASSSLPVLGGRGNEQFF. The CDR3 DNA follows: TGTGCCAGCAGTTCCCTACCCGTCCTCGGCGGGAGAGGCAATGAGCAGTTCTTC.

This clone was recorded once. The rearrangement uses TRBV11-1 and TRBJ2-1; perhaps TRBD2 as D (6 bases). Germline assignment: CDR1 SGHAT and CDR2 FQDESV (reference sequence). The CDR3 consists of 16 residues. V was trimmed by 5 bases and J by 0 bases, leaving 14 bases between them. The CDR3 spells CASSRSGFASYNEQFF. In nucleotides, the CDR3 is TGTGCCAGCAGCCGCAGCGGGTTTGCCTCCTACAATGAGCAGTTCTTC.

The chain uses TRBV2 and TRBJ1-3; D is uncertain. The CDR3 runs to 11 residues. Germline V gene data show CDR1 as SNHLY and CDR2 as FYNNEI. Trimming removed 10 bases from V and 2 bases from J, with 6 bases in between. The CDR3 region is CATTTGNTIYF. In nucleotides, the CDR3 is TGTGCCACCACTACTGGAAACACCATATATTTT.

V gene TRBV27 combines with J gene TRBJ2-2; 7 bases fit TRBD2. Germline assignment: CDR1 MNHEY and CDR2 SMNVEV (reference sequence). Losses at the gene ends were 5 bases for V and 6 bases for J; bases not matched to a gene: 12. The CDR3 runs 16 residues. The chain's CDR3 is CASSAVSRGGPGELFF. The DNA for the CDR3 is TGTGCCAGCAGTGCCGTCTCGCGGGGAGGGCCCGGGGAGCTGTTTTTT.

The V and J genes are TRBV10-1 and TRBJ2-2; 10 bases line up with TRBD2. CDR3 length: 17 amino acids. CDR1 is WNHNN, CDR2 SYGVQD, per germline (reference sequence). The ends lost 6 bases at V and 1 base at J; junction bases unmatched: 8. The CDR3 bases are TGCGCCAGCAGCACGCCTTTAGCGGGAGGGAACACCGGGGAGCTGTTTTTT. Its protein is CASSTPLAGGNTGELFF.